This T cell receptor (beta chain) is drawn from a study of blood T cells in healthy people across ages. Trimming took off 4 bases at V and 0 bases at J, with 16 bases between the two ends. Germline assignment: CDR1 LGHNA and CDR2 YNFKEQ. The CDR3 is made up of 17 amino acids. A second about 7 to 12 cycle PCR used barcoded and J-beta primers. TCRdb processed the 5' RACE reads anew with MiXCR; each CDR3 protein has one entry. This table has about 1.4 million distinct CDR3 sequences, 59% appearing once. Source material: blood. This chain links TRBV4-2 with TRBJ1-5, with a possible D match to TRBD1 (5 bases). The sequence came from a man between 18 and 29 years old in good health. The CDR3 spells CASSPGRADNSNQPQHF. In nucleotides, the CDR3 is TGTGCCAGCAGCCCCGGACGGGCGGACAATAGCAATCAGCCCCAGCATTTT.